This is a list of T cell receptor beta chains from one sample in a study of cytomegalovirus exposure and HLA in healthy donors. Sequencing used immunoSEQ multiplex PCR; TCRdb keeps in-frame clones, though not all of them. The sample shows approximately 170,000 clones, 80% of them seen only once. The specimen sequenced was PBMCs. The receptors were sampled from a human donor in good health. Both conserved end residues are part of each CDR3. A D gene is named only where the DNA matches it firmly. Part of the rows lack a size; the others show once, few, many or a class for expanded clones.

j_call | v_call | d_call | clone_size | cdr3_aa | cdr3_nt
TRBJ2-2 | TRBV9 | NA | NA | CASSVEGGRNTGELFF | TGTGCCAGCAGCGTAGAAGGGGGAAGGAACACCGGGGAGCTGTTTTTT
TRBJ2-7 | TRBV29-1 | NA | NA | CSASKDRGYEQYF | TGCAGCGCGTCCAAGGACAGAGGCTACGAGCAGTACTTC
TRBJ2-2 | TRBV7-2 | TRBD2 | NA | CASSLNSGGSTGELFF | TGTGCCAGCAGCTTAAACAGCGGGGGGAGCACCGGGGAGCTGTTTTTT
TRBJ2-7 | TRBV5-1 | TRBD1 | once | CASSLARDSSYEQHF | TGCGCCAGCAGCTTGGCCAGGGACAGCTCCTACGAGCAGCACTTC
TRBJ2-3 | TRBV4-2 | NA | NA | CASSQVGGRESTQYF | TGTGCCAGCAGCCAAGTTGGGGGCCGCGAGTCTACGCAGTATTTT
TRBJ2-3 | TRBV6-5 | NA | NA | CASSRQSTDTQYF | TGTGCCAGCAGTAGACAATCCACAGATACGCAGTATTTT
TRBJ1-2 | TRBV2 | NA | NA | CASRLTVVGDDTF | TGTGCCAGCAGACTTACGGTCGTAGGGGATGACACCTTC
TRBJ2-7 | TRBV23-1 | NA | NA | CASSQTTYEQYF | TGCGCCAGCAGTCAAACCACTTACGAGCAGTACTTC
TRBJ1-1 | TRBV7-2 | NA | NA | CASSLEAGNTEAFF | TGTGCCAGCAGCTTAGAAGCCGGTAACACTGAAGCTTTCTTT
TRBJ1-3 | TRBV6-5 | TRBD1 | once | CASSSDRAGNTIYF | TGTGCCAGCAGTTCCGACAGGGCTGGAAACACCATATATTTT
TRBJ1-2 | TRBV6-6 | TRBD1 | NA | CASSAGQGWHYGYPF | TGTGCCAGCAGTGCCGGACAGGGCTGGCACTATGGCTACCCCTTC
TRBJ2-1 | TRBV27 | NA | NA | CASTAYAGANSRYNEQFF | TGTGCCAGCACCGCGTACGCGGGGGCGAACTCTCGGTACAATGAGCAGTTCTTC
TRBJ2-5 | TRBV19 | TRBD1 | NA | CASTAGQGLGETQYF | TGTGCCAGTACGGCGGGACAGGGCCTAGGAGAGACCCAGTACTTC
TRBJ1-1 | TRBV28 | NA | NA | CASRSTALGGTEAFF | TGTGCCAGCAGATCAACAGCCCTGGGGGGAACTGAAGCTTTCTTT
TRBJ1-1 | TRBV5-5 | TRBD1 | NA | CASSIDRGNTEAFF | TGTGCCAGCAGCATAGACAGGGGAAACACTGAAGCTTTCTTT
TRBJ2-7 | TRBV5-1 | NA | once | CASSLAVENEQYF | TGCGCCAGCAGCTTGGCCGTGGAGAACGAGCAGTACTTC
TRBJ2-3 | TRBV5-1 | TRBD2 | NA | CASSLRGLAGGEDTQYF | TGCGCCAGCAGCTTGAGGGGACTAGCGGGGGGGGAAGATACGCAGTATTTT
TRBJ1-1 | TRBV5-1 | NA | NA | CASSLSRGATEAFF | TGCGCCAGCAGCTTGTCCCGGGGGGCCACTGAAGCTTTCTTT
TRBJ1-2 | TRBV11-3 | TRBD1 | few | CASSFEQGPGGYTF | TGTGCCAGCAGCTTCGAACAGGGGCCGGGTGGCTACACCTTC
TRBJ2-1 | TRBV7-2 | TRBD2 | NA | CASRDLKRGGMDEQFF | TGTGCCAGCAGGGACCTAAAGCGGGGGGGAATGGACGAGCAGTTCTTC
TRBJ2-5 | TRBV9 | NA | NA | CASSVGAGETQYF | TGTGCCAGCAGCGTAGGGGCGGGGGAGACCCAGTACTTC
TRBJ2-3 | TRBV4-1 | TRBD2 | NA | CASSRDFTGGGLVTDTQYF | TGCGCCAGCAGTCGTGACTTTACGGGGGGAGGTTTAGTCACAGATACGCAGTATTTT
TRBJ2-7 | TRBV10-1 | NA | NA | CASSDMDSLNEQYF | TGCGCCAGCAGTGACATGGACAGTTTAAACGAGCAGTACTTC
TRBJ2-7 | TRBV19 | TRBD2 | NA | CASSIVAGGRYEQYF | TGTGCCAGTAGTATTGTAGCGGGGGGCCGATACGAGCAGTACTTC
TRBJ2-7 | TRBV9 | TRBD2 | few | CASRFAGTSLTYEQYF | TGTGCCAGCAGGTTTGCCGGGACTAGTCTCACCTACGAGCAGTACTTC
TRBJ2-7 | TRBV6-5 | NA | NA | CASSLRLGWEQYF | TGTGCCAGCAGCTTACGTCTTGGCTGGGAGCAGTACTTC
TRBJ2-7 | TRBV10-3 | TRBD2 | NA | CAISDLLAGDPYEQYF | TGTGCCATCAGTGACCTACTAGCGGGGGATCCCTACGAGCAGTACTTC
TRBJ1-5 | TRBV19 | NA | NA | CASNKGIPSNQPQHF | TGTGCCAGTAATAAGGGGATCCCCAGCAATCAGCCCCAGCATTTT
TRBJ1-1 | TRBV4-2 | NA | NA | CASSQDLWQNTEAFF | TGTGCCAGCAGCCAAGACCTTTGGCAAAACACTGAAGCTTTCTTT
TRBJ1-1 | TRBV25-1 | NA | few | CASSQINTEAFF | TGTGCCAGCTCCCAGATAAACACTGAAGCTTTCTTT
TRBJ2-7 | TRBV11-2 | TRBD2 | NA | CASSYGLAGSYEQYF | TGTGCCAGCAGCTATGGACTAGCGGGGAGTTACGAGCAGTACTTC
TRBJ1-5 | TRBV5-8 | TRBD1 | NA | CAGQGGNGNQPQHF | TGTGCCGGGCAGGGGGGAAACGGCAATCAGCCCCAGCATTTT
TRBJ2-7 | TRBV4-1 | TRBD1 | NA | CASSLGAQGAYEQYF | TGCGCCAGCAGCCTAGGCGCCCAGGGGGCTTACGAGCAGTACTTC
TRBJ2-7 | TRBV6-5 | NA | NA | CASSYLGLGREQYF | TGTGCCAGCAGTTACTTGGGACTTGGGCGCGAGCAGTACTTC
TRBJ2-5 | TRBV7-2 | NA | NA | CASSPELGVETQYF | TGTGCCAGCAGCCCAGAATTAGGGGTGGAGACCCAGTACTTC
TRBJ1-2 | TRBV4-1 | TRBD1 | NA | CASSQERIRGSGYGYTF | TGCGCCAGCAGCCAAGAAAGGATCAGGGGGAGTGGATATGGCTACACCTTC
TRBJ2-1 | TRBV19 | TRBD1 | once | CASSLIPGQGYNEQFF | TGTGCCAGTAGTCTTATCCCGGGACAGGGTTACAATGAGCAGTTCTTC
TRBJ1-1 | TRBV14 | NA | once | CASSQITGINTEAFF | TGTGCCAGCAGCCAAATCACGGGGATCAACACTGAAGCTTTCTTT
TRBJ1-6 | TRBV15 | NA | NA | CATSSRDTYNSPLHF | TGTGCCACCAGCTCCCGGGACACATATAATTCACCCCTCCACTTT
TRBJ2-3 | TRBV7-2 | TRBD2 | few | CASSSTSGGAIVTQYF | TGTGCCAGCAGCTCGACTAGCGGGGGGGCTATTGTTACGCAGTATTTT
TRBJ1-4 | TRBV21-1 | NA | once | CASSKAFRVKEKLFF | TGTGCCAGCAGCAAAGCTTTCAGGGTTAAAGAAAAACTGTTTTTT
TRBJ2-1 | TRBV7-2 | TRBD2 | NA | CASSSKRGTLEQFF | TGTGCCAGCAGCTCCAAGCGGGGGACACTTGAGCAGTTCTTC
TRBJ2-3 | TRBV6-1 | NA | NA | CASSEKPVNPFPDTQYF | TGTGCCAGCAGTGAAAAGCCGGTAAACCCCTTTCCAGATACGCAGTATTTT
TRBJ2-7 | TRBV7-8 | NA | NA | CASSLVETPLDEQYF | TGTGCCAGCAGCTTAGTGGAGACTCCACTTGACGAGCAGTACTTC
TRBJ2-7 | TRBV10-3 | TRBD1 | NA | CAIRGQATYEQYF | TGTGCCATCAGGGGACAGGCCACCTACGAGCAGTACTTC
TRBJ2-1 | TRBV5-1 | TRBD2 | NA | CASSWGSGPYNEQFF | TGCGCCAGCAGCTGGGGTAGCGGGCCTTACAATGAGCAGTTCTTC
TRBJ1-3 | TRBV13 | NA | NA | CASSLERDISGNTIYF | TGTGCCAGCAGCTTAGAGAGAGACATCTCTGGAAACACCATATATTTT
TRBJ2-7 | TRBV7-9 | TRBD2 | NA | CASSLGGLERYEQYF | TGTGCCAGCAGCTTAGGGGGACTAGAGCGCTACGAGCAGTACTTC
TRBJ2-1 | TRBV29-1 | NA | NA | CSVSPEFPEQFF | TGCAGCGTATCACCGGAGTTTCCTGAGCAGTTCTTC
TRBJ2-5 | TRBV5-1 | NA | few | CASSLTPGETQYF | TGCGCCAGCAGCTTGACGCCAGGGGAGACCCAGTACTTC
TRBJ2-7 | TRBV4-1 | NA | NA | CASSQSTHPPSEQYF | TGCGCCAGCAGCCAATCGACACACCCCCCCTCCGAGCAGTACTTC
TRBJ2-5 | TRBV7-8 | TRBD1 | few | CASSLGQQETQYF | TGTGCCAGCAGCTTGGGACAGCAAGAGACCCAGTACTTC
TRBJ2-7 | TRBV11-1 | NA | NA | CASSKPGEPQSSYEQYF | TGTGCCAGCAGCAAACCCGGGGAACCACAAAGCTCCTACGAGCAGTACTTC
TRBJ2-2 | TRBV5-4 | TRBD1 | NA | CASSGQGLAGELFF | TGTGCCAGCAGTGGACAGGGTTTGGCCGGGGAGCTGTTTTTT
TRBJ2-7 | TRBV5-6 | TRBD2 | NA | CASSSAASGGSDWYEQYF | TGTGCCAGCAGCTCGGCAGCTAGCGGGGGGTCTGACTGGTACGAGCAGTACTTC
TRBJ2-7 | TRBV5-6 | NA | NA | CASSKGLPPYEQYF | TGTGCCAGCAGCAAGGGACTTCCTCCCTACGAGCAGTACTTC
TRBJ1-6 | TRBV4-1 | NA | NA | CASSRDSGNSPLHF | TGCGCCAGCAGCCGCGACTCGGGAAATTCACCCCTCCACTTT
TRBJ1-3 | TRBV7-2 | NA | NA | CASSFWGGLGGNTIYF | TGTGCCAGCAGCTTCTGGGGGGGATTAGGGGGAAACACCATATATTTT
TRBJ1-5 | TRBV19 | NA | NA | CASSTGDGVANQPQHF | TGTGCCAGTAGTACAGGGGATGGAGTGGCCAATCAGCCCCAGCATTTT
TRBJ2-5 | TRBV7-3 | NA | NA | CASSRGQLQETQYF | TGTGCCAGCAGCCGGGGACAACTACAAGAGACCCAGTACTTC